The sequence of this T cell receptor beta chain was determined in a study of Tregs in tolerant kidney transplant recipients. Sequenced by immunoSEQ multiplex PCR; TCRdb stores in-frame clones only, minus some. The sample holds around 230,000 clones; around 81% are singletons and the top ten take about 0.58%. V lost 3 bases to trimming and J lost 4 bases, with 15 bases between them. The germline V gene has CDR1 LGHNA and CDR2 YNFKEQ. The CDR3 covers 16 residues. On this clone itself: The antigen remains unidentified.

Study results and limitations: Expanding Tregs on activated donor B cells appeared to best identify donor-specific TCRbeta clones.

The J gene is TRBJ2-2, the V gene TRBV4-2; D gene unclear. The TCR originated in a human donor in good health. Sequenced material: CD4+ T cells from blood. The CDR3 DNA is TGTGCCAGCAGCCAGCGGATAGGGCCGAGCACCGGGGAGCTGTTTTTT. This gives the protein CASSQRIGPSTGELFF.